The rows below give T cell receptor beta chains drawn from one sample of a study of OX40 agonist ivuxolimab in advanced cancers. Using immunoSEQ multiplex PCR, the repertoire was profiled, and TCRdb retains in-frame clones only, with some absent. The sample has tens of thousands of clones, approximately 90% seen once. Sequenced material: CD4+ or CD8+ T cells sorted from blood, taken in a trial of the OX40 agonist ivuxolimab. Source of these receptors: an adult with an advanced solid tumor such as melanoma, head and neck, liver or kidney cancer. CDR3s leave out the opening cysteine and the closing phenylalanine or tryptophan.

V gene	J gene	CDR3 protein
TRBV2	TRBJ2-2	ASSEGSRNTGELF
TRBV5-1	TRBJ1-2	ASSLGGGYGYT
TRBV28	TRBJ2-2	ASSFYPSGTGELF
TRBV27	TRBJ1-1	ASKTGRREAF
TRBV2	TRBJ2-6	ASSLSSSGANVLT
TRBV4-3	TRBJ2-1	ASSQGKSSYNEQF
TRBV19	TRBJ2-1	ASSIYSGRANEQF
TRBV7-2	TRBJ2-3	ASSFAGAGTDTQY
TRBV7-2	TRBJ2-7	ASSLQTAYEQY
TRBV9	TRBJ2-7	ASSKDGTSYEQY
TRBV15	TRBJ2-5	ATSRGRTGEQETQY
TRBV7-3	TRBJ2-4	ASSSNIQY
TRBV11-2	TRBJ2-2	ASRISITGELF
TRBV7-2	TRBJ2-3	ASSLRTDSADTQY
TRBV18	TRBJ2-5	ASSPSAYQETQY
TRBV7-9	TRBJ2-5	ASRAGVQTQY
TRBV6-6	TRBJ1-4	ASSHGGGGEKLF
TRBV20-1	TRBJ1-2	SAGQGHGYT
TRBV5-1	TRBJ2-7	ASSLEWGSEQY
TRBV30	TRBJ2-3	AWSESTPRDTQY
TRBV2	TRBJ1-2	ASNGGGGYT
TRBV20-1	TRBJ1-2	SAREYRGYT
TRBV10-3	TRBJ2-1	AISESQAGGSYNEQF
TRBV29-1	TRBJ1-6	SVRTGFSSPLH
TRBV30	TRBJ2-1	AWSLGRGSYNEQF